This T cell receptor beta chain was retrieved from a study of blood T cells in healthy people across ages. Study-level background: Capture via template switching afforded approximately one barcoded beta molecule per two T cells. Study-level results: Versus aged donors, long-lived donors had higher diversity and more naive CD4+ cells. Donor CMV infection status was unknown, possibly confounding age-related changes in expanded clonotypes. Researchers said unsorted PBMCs prevented a conclusive naive versus antigen-experienced comparison.

Trimming at V came to 3 bases and at J to 4 bases, leaving 4 bases not matched to a gene. The germline CDR1 and CDR2 sequences are DFQATT and SNEGSKA (reference sequence). The CDR3 has 14 residues. The authors ran a second PCR of about 6 to 11 cycles using a sample-barcoded 5' primer and a J-beta primer mix. One entry per CDR3 protein results from TCRdb running MiXCR on the 5' RACE reads. Altogether approximately 400,000 distinct CDR3 sequences are present, about 49% being singletons, with the ten largest covering 51%. With regard to this clonotype: What it binds is unknown.

The specimen was blood. The TCR originated in a man in his fifties or sixties in good health. This sequence joins TRBV20-1 and TRBJ2-5; 11 positions agree with TRBD2. In DNA, the CDR3 is TGCAGTGCTAGTACCCTAGCGGGAGGAGAGACCCAGTACTTC. Translating it yields CSASTLAGGETQYF.